This is a list of T cell receptor beta chains from one sample in a study of blood T cell repertoires in COVID-19. Some clones are missing from TCRdb's copy, which holds only in-frame ones; the method was immunoSEQ multiplex PCR. The table has about 60,000 clones, about 75% seen once. The sequencing sample was made of peripheral blood. All receptors come from a woman of 80 years or more with acute or convalescent COVID-19. Both conserved end residues are part of each CDR3. Fields, in order: clone size, D gene, J gene, V gene, CDR3 protein, CDR3 DNA. The D gene is left open where the match is weak. Some rows mark clone size as missing; the rest say once, few, many or name a class of expanded clone.

.,.,TRBJ2-7,TRBV28,CASSPRVLGEQYF,TGTGCCAGCAGCCCGCGGGTCCTCGGGGAGCAGTACTTC
few,TRBD1,TRBJ2-7,TRBV6-1,CASSESRTGVSEQYF,TGTGCCAGCAGTGAATCCAGGACAGGGGTGAGCGAGCAGTACTTC
.,TRBD1,TRBJ1-3,TRBV5-6,CASSLTTGGNTIYF,TGTGCCAGCAGCCTCACGACAGGGGGAAACACCATATATTTT
.,.,TRBJ1-5,TRBV15,CATSRDGDSSNQPQHF,TGTGCCACCAGCAGAGATGGGGACTCAAGCAATCAGCCCCAGCATTTT
.,TRBD1,TRBJ1-4,TRBV30,CAWSKGQGADEKLFF,TGTGCCTGGAGTAAAGGACAGGGGGCGGATGAAAAACTGTTTTTT
.,TRBD1,TRBJ1-1,TRBV19,CASSTLRHAGGTEAFF,TGTGCCAGTAGTACCCTCCGACACGCAGGGGGCACTGAAGCTTTCTTT
.,.,TRBJ1-2,TRBV10-3,CAISGQLRDYGYTF,TGTGCCATCAGTGGTCAACTACGGGACTATGGCTACACCTTC
.,.,TRBJ1-6,TRBV7-9,CASSLDRRAPLHF,TGTGCCAGCAGCTTAGACCGGAGGGCACCCCTCCACTTT
.,.,TRBJ1-1,TRBV28,CASITPGGMKAFF,TGTGCCAGCATCACGCCGGGGGGGATGAAAGCTTTCTTT
.,TRBD2,TRBJ2-2,TRBV2,CASSDSRTRTGELFF,TGTGCCAGCAGCGATTCCCGGACTAGGACCGGGGAGCTGTTTTTT
.,.,TRBJ1-5,TRBV6-2/TRBV6-3,CASSFGDSNQPQHF,TGTGCCAGCAGTTTCGGAGATAGCAATCAGCCCCAGCATTTT
.,TRBD1,TRBJ1-1,TRBV5-1,CASSLPDRGTEAFF,TGCGCCAGCAGCTTGCCGGACAGGGGGACTGAAGCTTTCTTT
.,.,TRBJ2-1,TRBV5-1,CASKQDGSYNEQFF,TGCGCCAGCAAACAGGACGGCTCCTACAATGAGCAGTTCTTC
.,.,TRBJ2-1,TRBV3-1/TRBV3-2,CASSQVRDEQFF,TGTGCCAGCAGCCAAGTTCGGGATGAGCAGTTCTTC
.,TRBD1,TRBJ2-2,TRBV6-2/TRBV6-3,CASSLPSGTGVNTGELFF,TGTGCCAGCAGCTTACCTTCCGGGACAGGGGTGAACACCGGGGAGCTGTTTTTT
.,.,TRBJ1-3,TRBV6-5,CASSYGPQFSGNTIYF,TGTGCCAGCAGTTACGGGCCTCAGTTTTCTGGAAACACCATATATTTT
many,TRBD2,TRBJ2-5,TRBV7-7,CASSLGLAGPGETQYF,TGTGCTAGCAGCTTGGGACTAGCGGGACCTGGAGAGACCCAGTACTTC
.,TRBD1,TRBJ2-3,TRBV13,CASSWKILGTGGESDTQYF,TGTGCCAGCAGCTGGAAAATACTGGGGACAGGGGGCGAGTCAGATACGCAGTATTTT
.,TRBD1,TRBJ2-1,TRBV9,CASSVGQFSYNEQFF,TGTGCCAGCAGCGTGGGACAGTTTTCCTACAATGAGCAGTTCTTC
.,.,TRBJ1-3,TRBV3-1/TRBV3-2,CASSQRGGAGNTIYF,TGTGCCAGCAGCCAAAGAGGGGGGGCTGGAAACACCATATATTTT
few,TRBD2,TRBJ2-5,TRBV28,CASSLPSGVTQYF,TGTGCCAGCAGTTTACCTAGCGGGGTAACCCAGTACTTC
.,TRBD2,TRBJ2-5,TRBV4-1,CASSQARRGGETQYF,TGCGCCAGCAGCCAAGCTCGCCGGGGGGGAGAGACCCAGTACTTC
.,TRBD1,TRBJ2-3,TRBV7-2,CASSLGTGGDTQYF,TGTGCCAGCAGCTTAGGGACAGGGGGGGATACGCAGTATTTT
.,.,TRBJ1-5,TRBV5-1,CASSPQGSHSNQPQHF,TGCGCCAGCAGCCCCCAGGGATCCCATAGCAATCAGCCCCAGCATTTT
.,TRBD2,TRBJ2-2,TRBV4-1,CASSQGSAGGNTGELFF,TGCGCCAGCAGCCAAGGGTCAGCGGGAGGGAACACCGGGGAGCTGTTTTTT
few,.,TRBJ1-5,TRBV27,CASGFGRGNQPQHF,TGTGCCAGCGGTTTTGGCAGGGGCAATCAGCCCCAGCATTTT
.,TRBD2,TRBJ2-1,TRBV18,CASSPPSGSNEQFF,TGTGCCAGCTCACCACCTAGCGGGAGCAATGAGCAGTTCTTC
.,TRBD1,TRBJ1-1,TRBV27,CASTRTGLIGDTEAFF,TGTGCCAGCACCCGGACAGGGCTTATCGGGGACACTGAAGCTTTCTTT
.,TRBD1,TRBJ2-1,TRBV5-1,CASSKTGSTDNEQFF,TGCGCCAGCAGCAAGACAGGGAGTACCGACAATGAGCAGTTCTTC
few,TRBD1,TRBJ1-4,TRBV28,CASSGHGQGTNEKLFF,TGTGCCAGCAGTGGCCACGGACAGGGAACTAATGAAAAACTGTTTTTT
.,TRBD2,TRBJ2-3,TRBV11-2,CASSLLLAGFTDTQYF,TGTGCCAGCAGCTTACTCCTAGCGGGGTTCACAGATACGCAGTATTTT
.,TRBD2,TRBJ2-7,TRBV7-2,CASSSGRAFYEQYF,TGTGCCAGCAGCAGCGGGAGGGCCTTCTACGAGCAGTACTTC
.,.,TRBJ2-7,TRBV6-2/TRBV6-3,CASSYRTASGSYEQYF,TGTGCCAGCAGTTACCGGACAGCATCTGGGTCCTACGAGCAGTACTTC
.,TRBD2,TRBJ2-1,TRBV12-5,CASGLVPAGGEQFF,TGTGCTAGTGGTTTGGTACCCGCGGGGGGTGAGCAGTTCTTC
.,TRBD2,TRBJ2-7,TRBV2,CASSLLPGTSSFSEQYF,TGTGCCAGCAGCCTCCTACCGGGGACTAGTTCGTTCTCCGAGCAGTACTTC
.,TRBD2,TRBJ2-2,TRBV2,CASRSASGRPNTGELFF,TGTGCCAGCAGATCGGCTAGCGGGAGGCCGAACACCGGGGAGCTGTTTTTT
.,.,TRBJ1-1,TRBV19,CASSMGGGASNTEAFF,TGTGCCAGTAGTATGGGTGGGGGGGCCTCCAACACTGAAGCTTTCTTT
.,TRBD1,TRBJ1-1,TRBV25-1,CASRQGGKNTEAFF,TGTGCCAGCAGACAGGGGGGGAAGAACACTGAAGCTTTCTTT
.,TRBD1,TRBJ1-5,TRBV7-8,CASRRSDRGVNQPQHF,TGTGCCAGCAGGAGGTCCGACAGGGGGGTCAATCAGCCCCAGCATTTT